Listed below are T cell receptor beta chains from one sample, sequenced in a study of blood T cell repertoires in COVID-19. Method: immunoSEQ multiplex PCR; TCRdb's copy keeps in-frame clones and lacks some. The table records 110,000 to 150,000 clones, just under 85% of them present only once. Sequences were obtained from PBMCs or T cells enriched from blood (not recorded which). The receptors originated from a man aged 45-65 years who had recovered from COVID-19. CDR3s include the opening cysteine and the closing phenylalanine or tryptophan. Fields, in order: CDR3 length, J gene, D gene, V gene, clone size, CDR3 protein, CDR3 DNA. A D gene is named only where the DNA matches it firmly. Clone size is shown for a subset of rows, as once, few, many or a class of expanded clone.

14,TRBJ2-7,-,TRBV5-1,-,CASSLLGAGYEQYF,TGCGCCAGCAGCCTGTTAGGGGCCGGCTACGAGCAGTACTTC
21,TRBJ2-7,TRBD1,TRBV6-8,-,CASSSPRTGGKGASGPYEQYF,TGTGCCAGCAGTTCTCCCCGGACAGGGGGCAAAGGGGCTAGCGGACCCTACGAGCAGTACTTC
14,TRBJ2-7,TRBD1,TRBV2,-,CASSSGTGNYEQYF,TGTGCCAGCAGCTCCGGGACAGGGAATTACGAGCAGTACTTC
18,TRBJ1-6,TRBD1,TRBV7-2,few,CASSLRPTGGDTNSPLHF,TGTGCCAGCAGCTTAAGGCCTACAGGGGGGGATACCAATTCACCCCTCCACTTT
14,TRBJ2-1,-,TRBV5-6,few,CASRFLEIYNEQFF,TGTGCCAGCAGGTTTCTGGAGATCTACAATGAGCAGTTCTTC
15,TRBJ2-2,-,TRBV19,many,CASPLDGTNTGELFF,TGTGCCAGTCCTCTAGACGGTACGAACACCGGGGAGCTGTTTTTT
16,TRBJ2-5,TRBD1,TRBV10-1,-,CASSDSPGQGGETQYF,TGCGCCAGCAGTGACTCTCCGGGACAGGGAGGGGAGACCCAGTACTTC
19,TRBJ2-2,TRBD2,TRBV5-1,-,CASSFPRGSGGLATGELFF,TGCGCCAGCAGCTTTCCACGAGGTAGCGGGGGGTTAGCCACCGGGGAGCTGTTTTTT
17,TRBJ1-4,-,TRBV11-2,-,CASSGPLPAATNEKLFF,TGTGCCAGCAGCGGGCCCCTCCCAGCTGCAACTAATGAAAAACTGTTTTTT
15,TRBJ2-7,-,TRBV6-5,-,CASRSLPGVSYEQYF,TGTGCCAGCAGGTCACTACCCGGGGTCTCCTACGAGCAGTACTTC
13,TRBJ1-2,TRBD1,TRBV6-6,-,CASSYSTGVGYTF,TGTGCCAGCAGTTACTCCACAGGGGTCGGCTACACCTTC
13,TRBJ1-2,-,TRBV9,-,CASSAGVGYGYTF,TGTGCCAGCAGCGCCGGAGTGGGCTATGGCTACACCTTC
13,TRBJ1-2,TRBD1,TRBV29-1,-,CSATGQLNYGYTF,TGCAGCGCCACGGGACAGTTGAACTATGGCTACACCTTC
11,TRBJ2-7,-,TRBV7-8,-,CASSLTYEQYF,TGTGCCAGCAGCCTTACCTACGAGCAGTACTTC
15,TRBJ2-1,TRBD2,TRBV10-3,-,CAIAEPGTTYNEQFF,TGTGCCATCGCAGAACCCGGGACTACTTACAATGAGCAGTTCTTC
15,TRBJ2-7,-,TRBV7-3,-,CASSLTGQGSYEQYF,TGTGCCAGCAGCTTAACGGGCCAGGGCTCCTACGAGCAGTACTTC
12,TRBJ1-3,-,TRBV7-8,-,CASSPLTGAIYF,TGTGCCAGCAGCCCGCTTACAGGTGCCATATATTTT
14,TRBJ2-1,TRBD1,TRBV29-1,-,CSVGDRGKSNEQFF,TGCAGCGTTGGGGACAGGGGTAAGAGCAATGAGCAGTTCTTC
16,TRBJ2-2,TRBD2,TRBV10-2,-,CASSGDGGGRVGELFF,TGCGCCAGCAGTGGGGACGGGGGGGGCCGCGTCGGGGAGCTGTTTTTT
14,TRBJ2-7,-,TRBV5-4,few,CASSPGQSPYEQYF,TGTGCCAGCAGCCCCGGACAGTCCCCCTACGAGCAGTACTTC
15,TRBJ1-1,-,TRBV7-3,-,CASSLISAKEGEAFF,TGTGCCAGCAGCTTAATTTCAGCGAAAGAAGGTGAAGCTTTCTTT
15,TRBJ1-2,TRBD1,TRBV19,-,CASSIPIRGRKGYTF,TGTGCCAGTAGTATCCCAATCAGGGGGCGAAAAGGCTACACCTTC
15,TRBJ1-6,TRBD1,TRBV6-5,-,CASSYDRVSGSPLHF,TGTGCCAGCAGTTACGACAGGGTGTCGGGTTCACCCCTCCACTTT
17,TRBJ1-4,-,TRBV4-2,-,CASSQAVRDALNEKLFF,TGTGCCAGCAGCCAAGCCGTGCGGGACGCTTTAAATGAAAAACTGTTTTTT
15,TRBJ1-1,-,TRBV27,few,CASSLFNPRWTEAFF,TGTGCCAGCAGTTTGTTTAATCCCCGGTGGACTGAAGCTTTCTTT
14,TRBJ2-7,-,TRBV6-6,-,CASSYGVTADEQYF,TGTGCCAGCAGTTACGGCGTTACGGCGGACGAGCAGTACTTC
19,TRBJ2-7,TRBD1,TRBV6-2/TRBV6-3,-,CASSYSIGEEGQGAGEQYF,TGTGCCAGCAGTTACTCGATAGGTGAGGAGGGACAGGGGGCGGGCGAGCAGTACTTC
17,TRBJ2-5,TRBD2,TRBV5-5,-,CASSSRLAGLYQETQYF,TGTGCCAGCAGCTCCAGACTAGCGGGGTTGTACCAAGAGACCCAGTACTTC
15,TRBJ1-3,-,TRBV27,-,CASSLQGNLGNTIYF,TGTGCCAGCAGTTTACAGGGAAACCTTGGAAACACCATATATTTT
16,TRBJ2-6,TRBD1,TRBV18,-,CASSMGQNSGANVLTF,TGTGCCAGCTCGATGGGACAGAACTCTGGGGCCAACGTCCTGACTTTC
18,TRBJ2-3,TRBD2,TRBV18,-,CASSPRTSGVSSTDTQYF,TGTGCCAGCTCACCCCGGACTAGCGGGGTTTCTAGCACAGATACGCAGTATTTT
16,TRBJ1-4,TRBD1,TRBV14,few,CASSQDLSGTGEKLFF,TGTGCCAGCAGCCAAGATCTTTCGGGGACAGGGGAGAAACTGTTTTTT
13,TRBJ1-4,-,TRBV7-9,-,CASSLVGGEKLFF,TGTGCCAGCAGCTTAGTCGGAGGAGAAAAACTGTTTTTT
16,TRBJ1-4,TRBD1,TRBV7-9,-,CASRPTGGVTNEKLFF,TGTGCCAGCAGGCCTACAGGGGGCGTAACTAATGAAAAACTGTTTTTT
15,TRBJ1-1,TRBD1,TRBV6-5,once,CASTSWTGGLTEAFF,TGTGCCAGCACCTCCTGGACAGGGGGATTGACTGAAGCTTTCTTT
13,TRBJ1-2,TRBD1,TRBV7-3,-,CASSLRQGEGYTF,TGTGCCAGCAGCTTAAGACAGGGGGAAGGCTACACCTTC
14,TRBJ1-4,-,TRBV5-4,-,CASSLGQGSEKLFF,TGTGCCAGCAGCTTGGGGCAGGGGAGTGAAAAACTGTTTTTT